This T cell receptor beta chain was captured by sequencing in a study of cytomegalovirus exposure and HLA in healthy donors (dated by TCRdb to about 2017). Regarding the study in general: According to an earlier analysis of a few hundred of the donors, 200 million or so T cells yielded roughly 100 million unique TCR beta sequences and approximately 280 Gb of sequence data. An early release covering over 500 HLA-typed donors comprised roughly 300 gigabases of sequencing data and around 80 million unique TCR sequences. Of the roughly 410 genotyped donors, 81% were placed in the genetic ancestry cluster associated with self-reported Caucasian donors. The aim of the study was to test whether cataloging public T cell receptors could identify signatures of past pathogen exposure. Using immunosequencing, the study profiled T cell repertoires from 640 or so subjects and related those repertoires to cytomegalovirus serostatus. Besides the first cohort of some 670 subjects, a separate validation cohort made up of over 100 different subjects was used. High-throughput TCR immunosequencing, statistical association of individual TCRs with disease status, and machine learning were combined to predict cytomegalovirus infection status. A later analysis re-analyzed previously published TCR beta repertoires from 500 to 700 donors and added high-resolution HLA genotyping to study TCR occurrence patterns. Rather than drawing on any new phenotypic data, the later analysis identified candidate immune exposures from TCR beta sequences and the way those sequences occurred across donors. An earlier analysis of 587 of the donors used high-throughput TCR beta sequencing to judge whether each TCR beta V gene segment behaved as functional or pseudogenic. Donor age, sex, ethnicity and CMV serostatus were collected together with the repertoire data. In a later genetic analysis, genome-wide SNP genotypes for about three fifths of the 666 donors were used, and that subset was treated as a discovery cohort. All discovery cohort repertoires had been generated on a single sequencing platform. HLA typing covered class I and class II loci at four-digit resolution. The number of typed donors differed by locus: about 629-630 for A, B, C, DRB1 and DQB1; approximately 520 for DQA1; 606 for DPA1; and roughly 450 for DPB1. A few DR-DQ haplotypes were treated as single units for association and clustering because of strong linkage in the cohort. Across approximately 400 genotyped donors of the cohort, an average of 235,054 unique TCR beta nucleotide sequences per donor were sequenced, and 15% to 20% of those sequences were non-productive. Results the study describes overall, beyond this receptor: In a later analysis, TCR association rates were found to vary across HLA loci, with the most associated TCRs seen for DRB1 alleles and the fewest for HLA-C alleles. In vitro tests confirmed that a few of the cytomegalovirus-associated TCR beta chains recognize cytomegalovirus antigens. The study listed 150 to 200 TCR beta chains as associated with cytomegalovirus. Immune exposure information for the cohort was limited to CMV serostatus. A later genetic analysis associated a missense DCLRE1C variant with V-gene and J-gene trimming of TCR beta chains, and an independent cohort replicated the association. Broadly in line with IMGT annotations, most TCR beta V segments showed up in productive rearrangements about 87% or about 30% of the time in an earlier analysis of roughly 590 of the donors. The classifier was reported to diagnose cytomegalovirus status with high specificity and sensitivity in both the original cohort and the validation cohort. A further reported finding was that TCR beta sequences accurately predicted the HLA-A and HLA-B alleles for most subjects in the first cohort. In a later analysis, several top co-occurrence clusters were reported to appear linked to parvovirus B19, influenza, CMV and Epstein-Barr virus. HLA typing was unavailable for some donors at each locus, so association tests used only the typed subset. Correlated functional status among segregating V segments might reflect linkage disequilibrium, but an unknown experimental factor could not be ruled out. Strong co-occurrence of HLA alleles, especially DR and DQ, made assigning TCR associations to individual alleles difficult. Only TCR beta chains were sequenced in this cohort, and the absence of alpha or paired-chain data limited detectable features. According to the authors, the approach could potentially be generalized to other disease states and immunological phenotypes. While some public TCRs were present in many individuals, most TCR sequences turned up only very rarely across donors. At a false discovery rate of 0.05, a later analysis linked roughly 17,000 TCR beta sequences to specific HLA alleles. According to a later genetic analysis, donors in an Asian-associated ancestry cluster had fewer N-insertions in productive TCRs than the roughly 670-donor mean. About 15 rarely observed V segments, including chromosome 9 orphons, were excluded from the earlier analysis of some 590 of the donors because counts were too low. Most CMV-associated TCR beta chains appeared to be HLA-restricted in a later analysis, and the HLA associations seemed to be driven largely by CMV exposure. A group of highly shared sequence variants was considered likely to be a technical artifact of the sequencing pipeline. In a later analysis, HLA-associated TCR beta chains showed more clonal expansion and lower generation probabilities than non-associated chains that were equally common. The presence/absence analyses assumed that sequencing depth was roughly uniform across donors, and that assumption may not be true.

The cohort was made up of approximately 700 healthy bone marrow donors. At the time of sampling, every cohort member was nominally healthy, though immune exposures that went unrecorded were likely present. The donor was CMV seronegative and was included in the group of a few hundred seronegative cohort members. Every donor gave a peripheral blood sample, and the peripheral blood mononuclear cells from that sample were used for TCR beta sequencing. The Qiagen DNeasy Blood Extraction Kit was used to extract genomic DNA from the blood cell samples. The library came from the immunoSEQ multiplex PCR assay. A mixture of 60 forward primers for TCR Vbeta segments and 13 reverse primers for TCR Jbeta segments was used in the multiplex PCR. The CDR3 region of rearranged TCR beta genes was amplified from genomic DNA with a multiplex PCR assay. Amplified TCR beta libraries were sequenced as 87-base-pair reads on the Illumina HiSeq System. The study's processing was this. In a later analysis, around 80 million unique TCR beta chains were counted across the 650 to 750 repertoires, and some 10 million of these chains were shared by at least two donors. Raw reads were error-corrected and collapsed into unique sequences with a nearest-neighbor algorithm that merged closely related sequences to remove PCR and sequencing errors. V, D and J gene segments were assigned by aligning CDR3 sequences to IMGT reference sequences. For a sequence to be retained, at least a six-nucleotide match to both a V gene segment and a J gene segment was required. A rearrangement counted as productive if the CDR3 had no stop codons and remained in frame with V and J, and every other rearrangement counted as non-productive. Following IMGT convention, CDR3 was defined as the stretch from the second conserved V-encoded cysteine to the conserved J-encoded phenylalanine. In an earlier analysis of around 540 of the donors, sequences lacking an unambiguous match to a single V gene segment were excluded. An earlier analysis of a few hundred of the donors called V segments functional above 56.7% productive rearrangements and segregating when the between-donor standard deviation exceeded 5%. A statistical classification framework was built for diagnosing cytomegalovirus status from the catalog of TCR beta chain sequences. V and J gene assignment, in a later analysis, came from comparing TCR nucleotide sequences with IMGT/GENE-DB human TR gene sequences. In a later analysis, CDR3 sequences and most-parsimonious VDJ recombination scenarios were assigned using the TCRdist pipeline. In a later analysis, each TCR beta chain was defined by its CDR3 amino acid sequence together with its V-gene family, and reads without a unique V-gene family were excluded. As a way to deal with suspected cross-contamination and a sequencing artifact, a later analysis dropped 640 or so nucleotide sequences that were highly shared and had low generation probability. A later analysis calculated a clonal expansion index for each public chain from normalized within-repertoire ranks of inferred template counts. A later analysis computed generation probabilities with a VDJ recombination model fitted to out-of-frame rearrangements, and checked the results against IGoR. A later analysis scored TCR-TCR, TCR-HLA and TCR-CMV co-occurrence with hypergeometric tests, applying a repertoire-size bias correction to TCR pairs. To estimate false discovery rates, a later analysis permuted the HLA or CMV assignments 20 times. In a later analysis, co-occurring TCRs were grouped with DBSCAN, and TCRdist sequence similarity was added when clustering was performed within HLA-allele-positive subsets. Co-occurrence clustering excluded repertoires with fewer than 30,000 or more than 120,000 public chains, plus five with anomalous nucleotide sharing. TCRdb took over this immuneACCESS table, retaining in-frame rearrangements with V and J assigned. Such tables are incomplete; in checked studies, under half of the missing clones stem from an unresolved V gene, and the remainder is unexplained. The D gene and trimming were derived from the DNA, and the V and J assignments and clone size from that table. The sample table records almost 200,000 clones; 65% to 90% of these occur just once. The ten largest account for about 2% of the sample.

As regards this clone: The antigen it binds to is not known. Qualities for individual bases were not recorded, and no much larger clone is one base off.

The TCR comes from a woman in her forties or fifties in good health and CMV-seronegative. The sequenced sample was PBMCs.

DNA sequence: TGTGCCAGCAGCGCAGGACTAGTGGGGAATGAGCAGTTCTTC. It translates as CASSAGLVGNEQFF. The chain couples TRBV7-2 to TRBJ2-1, with 7 junctional bases fitting TRBD2. Trimming takes 5 bases off V and 7 bases off J; junction bases not matched to a gene: 8. From a lookup of the germline V gene, CDR1 and CDR2 are SGHTA and FQGNSA. The CDR3 goes from the cysteine to the phenylalanine over 14 residues. Kept here is only the CDR3 DNA, which spans 42 bases and is read in frame from base 1.